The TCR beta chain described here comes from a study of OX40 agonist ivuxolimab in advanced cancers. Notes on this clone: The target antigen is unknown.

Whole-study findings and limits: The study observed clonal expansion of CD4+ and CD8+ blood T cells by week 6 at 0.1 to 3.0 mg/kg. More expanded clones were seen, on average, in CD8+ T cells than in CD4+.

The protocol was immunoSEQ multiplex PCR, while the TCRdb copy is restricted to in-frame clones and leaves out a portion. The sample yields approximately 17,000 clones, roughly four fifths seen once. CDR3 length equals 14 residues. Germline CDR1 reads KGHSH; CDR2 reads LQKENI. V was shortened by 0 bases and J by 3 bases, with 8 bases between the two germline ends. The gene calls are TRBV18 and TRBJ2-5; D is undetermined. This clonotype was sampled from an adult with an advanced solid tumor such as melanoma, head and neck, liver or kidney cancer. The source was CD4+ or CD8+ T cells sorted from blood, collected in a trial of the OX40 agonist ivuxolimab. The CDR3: CASSPPDPKETQYF. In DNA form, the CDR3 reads TGTGCCAGCTCACCACCGGACCCTAAAGAGACCCAGTACTTC.